This is a list of T cell receptor beta chains from one sample in a study of spatial heterogeneity in lung cancer. TCRdb analysed the 5' RACE reads with MiXCR anew, one entry per CDR3 protein. The data hold some 50,000 distinct CDR3 sequences, with about 7.4% observed a single time. The sample here was PBMCs, taken at surgery. These receptors were obtained from a female donor with early-stage non-small cell lung cancer. The CDR3 runs from the conserved cysteine through the conserved F or W. Each record gives: V gene, J gene, CDR3 protein.

V gene: TRBV5-5; J gene: TRBJ1-2; CDR3 protein: CASSLQTGSYGYTF
V gene: TRBV10-1; J gene: TRBJ2-1; CDR3 protein: CASRETPYSYNEQFF
V gene: TRBV6-5; J gene: TRBJ2-2; CDR3 protein: CASSRASGKNTGELFF
V gene: TRBV6-2/TRBV6-3; J gene: TRBJ2-2; CDR3 protein: CASSPQGLNTGELFF
V gene: TRBV7-2; J gene: TRBJ2-3; CDR3 protein: CASSTKRGTSTDTQYF
V gene: TRBV10-3; J gene: TRBJ2-4; CDR3 protein: CAISESGGVDKNIQYF
V gene: TRBV25-1; J gene: TRBJ1-4; CDR3 protein: CASSETGPAGYNEKLFF
V gene: TRBV20-1; J gene: TRBJ2-2; CDR3 protein: CSALGTSNTGELFF
V gene: TRBV5-1; J gene: TRBJ2-7; CDR3 protein: CASSPTGVYEQYF
V gene: TRBV7-2; J gene: TRBJ2-3; CDR3 protein: CASSLASAITDTQYF
V gene: TRBV7-2; J gene: TRBJ2-1; CDR3 protein: CASSLGGASHEQFF
V gene: TRBV12-3/TRBV12-4; J gene: TRBJ2-7; CDR3 protein: CASSLAPPGYEQYF
V gene: TRBV10-3; J gene: TRBJ2-2; CDR3 protein: CAISEFVSGTANTGELFF
V gene: TRBV6-5; J gene: TRBJ1-1; CDR3 protein: CASSRGQGFEAFF
V gene: TRBV4-3; J gene: TRBJ2-3; CDR3 protein: CASSQDLGGAWSTDTQYF
V gene: TRBV5-6; J gene: TRBJ2-7; CDR3 protein: CASSSVVGVYEQYF
V gene: TRBV21-1; J gene: TRBJ2-7; CDR3 protein: CASTSLAGGPVCVEQYF
V gene: TRBV20-1; J gene: TRBJ2-1; CDR3 protein: CSAREGFGLQQFF
V gene: TRBV19; J gene: TRBJ2-6; CDR3 protein: CASSMWGLLDGANVLTF
V gene: TRBV29-1; J gene: TRBJ1-1; CDR3 protein: CSVVVQGGGTEAFF
V gene: TRBV19; J gene: TRBJ2-4; CDR3 protein: CASSTLKDRGELLAKNIQYF
V gene: TRBV10-3; J gene: TRBJ2-1; CDR3 protein: CAIRNSGGAYNEQFF
V gene: TRBV6-6; J gene: TRBJ2-7; CDR3 protein: CASSPRTTGSTYEQYF
V gene: TRBV12-3/TRBV12-4; J gene: TRBJ1-2; CDR3 protein: CASRPPTGGHNYGYTF
V gene: TRBV10-2; J gene: TRBJ2-7; CDR3 protein: CASSDGGNEQYF
V gene: TRBV7-2; J gene: TRBJ2-2; CDR3 protein: CASSLWRGSNGELFF
V gene: TRBV6-2/TRBV6-3; J gene: TRBJ1-6; CDR3 protein: CASSKDIVGPLHF
V gene: TRBV7-9; J gene: TRBJ1-1; CDR3 protein: CASSPRSQRGAFF
V gene: TRBV7-9; J gene: TRBJ2-3; CDR3 protein: CASSFGGLGTDTQYF
V gene: TRBV6-2/TRBV6-3; J gene: TRBJ1-3; CDR3 protein: CASTQGHLLGNTIYF
V gene: TRBV28; J gene: TRBJ1-2; CDR3 protein: CASSRGAEAYGYTF
V gene: TRBV20-1; J gene: TRBJ2-5; CDR3 protein: CSAPEVREQETQYF
V gene: TRBV20-1; J gene: TRBJ2-2; CDR3 protein: CSARDRGGAGTGELFF
V gene: TRBV13; J gene: TRBJ2-7; CDR3 protein: CASSTRDRYDEQYF
V gene: TRBV2; J gene: TRBJ2-3; CDR3 protein: CASSEPSGGAIWSTDTQYF
V gene: TRBV20-1; J gene: TRBJ2-7; CDR3 protein: CSARGASSARPSGEQYF
V gene: TRBV5-1; J gene: TRBJ2-3; CDR3 protein: CASSLDSGSTDTQYF